One sample yielded the 32 T cell receptor beta chains listed below, sequenced in a study of cytomegalovirus exposure and HLA in healthy donors. 60 Vbeta and 13 Jbeta primers were used in PCR. Assay used: immunoSEQ multiplex PCR; TCRdb lists only in-frame clones, some missing. Of some 95,000 clones listed, 55% to 80% are singletons. Material: PBMCs. The receptors here all came from a female donor in good health and CMV-seronegative.

The V and J genes are TRBV4-3 and TRBJ2-6, with a possible D match to TRBD2 (5 bases). The CDR3 spans 16 residues. Trimming shortened V by 4 bases and J by 1 base, and 11 bases separated the two germline ends. Germline V lookup: CDR1 LGHNA, CDR2 YSLEER. The CDR3 loop reads CASSLTSGSGANVLTF. CDR3 nucleotide sequence: TGCGCCAGCAGCCTCACGTCGGGGTCTGGGGCCAACGTCCTGACTTTC.

This chain uses TRBV19 with TRBJ1-3; D unresolved. Germline-derived CDR1 and CDR2 are LNHDA and SQIVND (reference sequence). The CDR3 is made up of 15 amino acids. V dropped 3 bases and J dropped 2 bases, with 11 bases sitting between them. The CDR3, as DNA: TGTGCCAGTAGTATGGAGCTGGAAGCTGGAAACACCATATATTTT. Protein sequence: CASSMELEAGNTIYF.

The chain uses TRBV4-1 and TRBJ1-5; 9 bases map to TRBD1. The CDR3 runs 18 residues. Trimming at V came to 0 bases and at J to 2 bases, leaving 8 bases not matched to a gene. CDR1 is MGHRA and CDR2 is YSYEKL in the germline V gene. CDR3 in amino acids: CASSQDLQGAGGNQPQHF. As DNA, the CDR3 is TGCGCCAGCAGCCAAGATTTACAGGGGGCGGGTGGCAATCAGCCCCAGCATTTT.

The chain has TRBV18 and TRBJ2-6; 7 bases match TRBD1. This CDR3 region has 18 residues. The ends lost 8 bases at V and 0 bases at J; junction bases unmatched: 13. Germline CDR1 is KGHSH and CDR2 is LQKENI. The CDR3 loop reads CASRRDSYFVSGANVLTF. The CDR3 nucleotides read TGTGCCAGCCGAAGGGACAGCTACTTCGTCTCTGGGGCCAACGTCCTGACTTTC.

This clone was picked up a small number of times. V gene TRBV19 combines with J gene TRBJ2-3, with 12 bases identical to TRBD2. Germline assignment: CDR1 LNHDA and CDR2 SQIVND (reference sequence). The CDR3 consists of 20 residues. The J segment lost 0 bases and the V segment lost 6 bases, leaving 16 bases of the junction unmatched. The CDR3 coding sequence is TGTGCCAGTAGCACATTTACGACTAGCGGGGGTAGACCTAGCACAGATACGCAGTATTTT. Residues: CASSTFTTSGGRPSTDTQYF.

CDR3 bases: TGTGCCAGCAGCTCCCGGGACACAGCTAACTATGGCTACACCTTC. It is translated as CASSSRDTANYGYTF. The chain couples TRBV13 to TRBJ1-2; weak D call: TRBD1 (6 bases). The CDR3 spans 15 residues. Trimming stripped 4 bases from V and 0 bases from J, with 12 bases between. Per germline, CDR1 PRHDT and CDR2 FYEKMQ (reference sequence).

The CDR3 bases are TGCGCCAGCAGGACGGGACTTGGATCCTACGAGCAGTACTTC. This encodes CASRTGLGSYEQYF. The J gene is TRBJ2-7, the V gene TRBV5-1, with D possibly being TRBD2 (6 bases). The CDR3 is 14 residues long. CDR1 is SGHRS, CDR2 YFSETQ, per germline. V was pared by 5 bases and J by 1 base, with 13 bases between.

The chain is built from TRBV7-2 and TRBJ1-1; D is perhaps TRBD1 (5 bases). Trimming pared 4 bases from V and 6 bases from J, leaving 12 bases between. Germline-derived CDR1 and CDR2 are SGHTA and FQGNSA. The CDR3 covers 13 residues. The CDR3 here is CASSWSGDSEAFF. The CDR3 DNA reads as TGTGCCAGCAGCTGGTCCGGGGACTCTGAAGCTTTCTTT.

Note on this clone: The junction departs from the called germline gene at one end, perhaps through a read error. The genes are TRBV9 and TRBJ1-5; 7 bases match TRBD1. The CDR3 spans 15 residues. From germline, CDR1 is SGDLS and CDR2 YYNGEE. The CDR3 DNA sequence: TGTGTCAGCAGTCCTACAGGGGTATGGAATCAGCCCCAGCATTTT. Its protein is CVSSPTGVWNQPQHF.

The genes are TRBV18 and TRBJ1-2; 7 bases are shared with TRBD1. J gave up 2 bases and V 1 base, and 16 bases lay outside the gene matches. The CDR3 runs to 19 residues. Germline CDR1 reads KGHSH; CDR2 reads LQKENI. The CDR3 DNA follows: TGTGCCAGCTCACCACTCCCCCCTAACGACAGGGTGCCCAACTATGGCTACACCTTC. Protein sequence: CASSPLPPNDRVPNYGYTF.

This clone was picked up a small number of times. This sequence joins TRBV7-8 and TRBJ1-1, with unresolved D. The V and J ends lost 1 base and 0 bases respectively, with 9 bases between them. The CDR3 has 15 residues. The germline V gene has CDR1 SGHVS and CDR2 FQNEAQ. CDR3 region: CASSLDGSMNTEAFF. The DNA of the CDR3 is TGTGCCAGCAGCTTAGACGGGAGCATGAACACTGAAGCTTTCTTT.

This chain joins TRBV6-1 and TRBJ2-7, with a tentative D call TRBD1 (5 bases). V lost 7 bases and J lost 7, with 17 bases in between. The germline V gene encodes CDR1 MNHNS and CDR2 SASEGT. This CDR3 comprises 13 residues. The CDR3 region is CASIRGAAREQYF. The CDR3 nucleotides are TGTGCCAGCATACGTGGGGCAGCTAGAGAGCAGTACTTC.

This clone showed up just once. This chain links TRBV7-9 with TRBJ1-5; D might be TRBD1 (5 bases). This CDR3 region has 14 residues. V lost 0 bases and J lost 4, with 7 bases in between. The germline V gene has CDR1 SEHNR and CDR2 FQNEAQ (reference sequence). The CDR3 region has the DNA TGTGCCAGCAGCTTAGCAGGGGAAAATCAGCCCCAGCATTTT. The encoded protein is CASSLAGENQPQHF.

The V and J genes are TRBV5-1 and TRBJ1-1; 7 positions match TRBD1. In germline, CDR1 is SGHRS, CDR2 YFSETQ. The CDR3 spans 16 residues. The V and J ends lost 0 bases and 5 bases, in that order; junction bases with no gene match: 10. The CDR3 region is CASSLVPGQSWTEAFF. The CDR3 region has the DNA TGCGCCAGCAGCTTGGTTCCGGGACAGTCATGGACTGAAGCTTTCTTT.

V is TRBV16 and J is TRBJ2-5; TRBD2 might be the D (6 bases). Per the germline V gene, CDR1 is KGHSY and CDR2 is FQNENV. V gave up 1 base and J gave up 2 bases, with 17 bases separating them. This CDR3 region has 17 residues. The CDR3 loop is CASSQLFIGRDQETQYF. The CDR3 DNA is TGTGCCAGCAGCCAATTGTTTATCGGGCGGGATCAAGAGACCCAGTACTTC.

The chain carries TRBV5-1 and TRBJ2-5; TRBD2 agrees at 15 bases. J was trimmed by 4 bases and V by 3 bases; bases with no gene match: 4. Germline V gene sequence: CDR1 SGHRS, CDR2 YFSETQ. CDR3 length: 16 amino acids. The CDR3 nucleotides read TGCGCCAGCAGCTGGGGGACTAGCGGGGGGACAGAGACCCAGTACTTC. Its protein product is CASSWGTSGGTETQYF.

V is TRBV5-1 and J is TRBJ2-5; weak D call: TRBD1 (7 bases). Looked up from germline, CDR1 is SGHRS and CDR2 is YFSETQ. The CDR3 spans 13 residues. Trimming cost V 7 bases and J 3 bases, with 13 bases left between them. CDR3 sequence (DNA): TGCGCCAGCGCGGGACAGCCAAAAGAGACCCAGTACTTC. Its protein is CASAGQPKETQYF.

The chain links TRBV29-1 to TRBJ1-2; D gene uncertain. CDR3 length: 13 residues. Germline CDR1 is SQVTM and CDR2 is ANQGSEA. The V gene lost 8 bases and the J gene lost 2 bases, with 15 bases spanning the gap. The CDR3 here is CSSGGIGNYGYTF. In nucleotides, the CDR3 is TGCAGCTCCGGAGGGATTGGGAACTATGGCTACACCTTC. Looking up the rest from reference TRBV29-1 and TRBJ1-2 gives the full variable domain: SAVISQKPSRDICQRGTSLTIQCQVDSQVTMMFWYRQQPGQSLTLIATANQGSEATYESGFVIDKFPISRPNLTFSTLTVSNMSPEDSSIYLCSSGGIGNYGYTFGSGTRLTVV.

V is TRBV7-3 and J is TRBJ2-1; 9 bases line up with TRBD2. J was trimmed by 3 bases and V by 4 bases; bases with no gene match: 7. Germline assignment: CDR1 SGHTA and CDR2 FQGTGA. The CDR3 sequence is 16 residues long. In DNA, the CDR3 is TGTGCCAGCAGCTCCTCAGCGGGAGGAAACTACAATGAGCAGTTCTTC. This gives the protein CASSSSAGGNYNEQFF.

This clone was recorded once. At one end the junction does not follow the germline gene, possibly because of a read error. The chain carries TRBV29-1 and TRBJ1-2, with 8 bases matching TRBD1. CDR1 and CDR2 from the germline V gene are SQVTM and ANQGSEA. The CDR3 is made up of 17 amino acids. Here the CDR3 reads CIVVVARGQEGEYGYTF. The CDR3 bases are TGCATCGTTGTCGTGGCTAGGGGACAGGAGGGAGAGTATGGCTACACCTTC. The full variable domain, with the rest looked up from reference TRBV29-1 and TRBJ1-2, is SAVISQKPSRDICQRGTSLTIQCQVDSQVTMMFWYRQQPGQSLTLIATANQGSEATYESGFVIDKFPISRPNLTFSTLTVSNMSPEDSSIYLCIVVVARGQEGEYGYTFGSGTRLTVV.

This chain joins TRBV10-1 and TRBJ2-2; tentatively, D is TRBD1 (6 bases). Germline V gene lookup returns CDR1 WNHNN and CDR2 SYGVQD (reference sequence). The CDR3 runs to 14 residues. With 4 bases removed from V and 5 bases from J, the gap between germline ends came to 11 bases. The CDR3 sequence is CASSGTETTGELFF. CDR3 nucleotide sequence: TGCGCCAGCAGTGGGACAGAAACGACCGGGGAGCTGTTTTTT.

The CDR3: CASSYGQGSYGYTF. The CDR3, as DNA: TGTGCCAGCAGTTATGGTCAGGGCAGCTATGGCTACACCTTC. The chain has TRBV6-5 and TRBJ1-2; D is possibly TRBD1 (5 bases). The CDR3 runs to 14 residues. Germline V gene lookup returns CDR1 MNHEY and CDR2 SVGAGI. Trimming removed 3 bases from V and 4 bases from J, with 12 bases in between.

The rearrangement uses TRBV7-2 and TRBJ2-1, with D perhaps matching TRBD2 (6 bases). CDR1 and CDR2 (germline): SGHTA, FQGNSA. V lost 3 bases and J lost 9, with 18 bases in between. The CDR3 sequence is 15 residues long. The CDR3 DNA follows: TGTGCCAGCAGCTTCGGGACTCTCCTCTCAGGTGAGCAGTTCTTC. Translating gives CASSFGTLLSGEQFF.

The chain couples TRBV2 to TRBJ1-2, with 11 bases identical to TRBD1. The CDR3 has 14 residues. V was pared by 1 base and J by 6 bases, with 1 base of the junction left unmatched. CDR1 and CDR2 (germline): SNHLY, FYNNEI. The CDR3 nucleotides read TGTGCCAGCAGTGAAGGGGGACAGGGGGATGGCTACACCTTC. Encoded protein: CASSEGGQGDGYTF.

This clone occurred a few times. The V gene is TRBV6-1, the J gene TRBJ2-7, with 9 bases lining up with TRBD2. Germline loops: CDR1 MNHNS, CDR2 SASEGT. The CDR3 consists of 16 residues. J gave up 4 bases and V 3 bases, and 10 bases lay outside the gene matches. For the CDR3, the DNA is TGTGCCAGCAGTGATACCCTTAGCGGGAGTGTTTACGAGCAGTACTTC. It specifies CASSDTLSGSVYEQYF.

This rearrangement joins TRBV7-8 to TRBJ2-3, with TRBD2 matching 9 bases. The CDR3 loop spans 14 amino acids. The J segment lost 6 bases and the V segment lost 4 bases, leaving 5 bases of the junction unmatched. Per the germline V gene, CDR1 is SGHVS and CDR2 is FQNEAQ. In DNA, the CDR3 is TGTGCCAGCAGCTCCGGGACTAGCAGGGATACGCAGTATTTT. Translated, it gives CASSSGTSRDTQYF. The full variable domain, rest sourced from reference TRBV7-8 and TRBJ2-3, is GAGVSQSPRYKVAKRGQDVALRCDPISGHVSLFWYQQALGQGPEFLTYFQNEAQLDKSGLPSDRFFAERPEGSVSTLKIQRTQQEDSAVYLCASSSGTSRDTQYFGPGTRLTVL.

The V and J genes are TRBV2 and TRBJ2-2; D gene unclear. V dropped 6 bases and J dropped 4 bases, with 12 bases sitting between them. This CDR3 spans 14 amino acids. Per the germline V gene, CDR1 is SNHLY and CDR2 is FYNNEI. For the CDR3, the DNA is TGTGCCAGCAGGAGGTACGATAGCACCGGGGAGCTGTTTTTT. This encodes CASRRYDSTGELFF. Based on the CDR3 plus reference TRBV2 and TRBJ2-2, the full variable domain is EPEVTQTPSHQVTQMGQEVILRCVPISNHLYFYWYRQILGQKVEFLVSFYNNEISEKSEIFDDQFSVERPDGSNFTLKIRSTKLEDSAMYFCASRRYDSTGELFFGEGSRLTVL.

This chain connects TRBV4-3 to TRBJ1-3, with D possibly matching TRBD1 (6 bases). Germline-derived CDR1 and CDR2 are LGHNA and YSLEER. This CDR3 spans 14 amino acids. The germline V and J ends were trimmed by 8 bases and 0 bases, with 11 bases remaining between them. CDR3 loop: CASSGQSSGNTIYF. The CDR3 DNA sequence: TGCGCCAGCTCGGGACAAAGCTCTGGAAACACCATATATTTT.

This clone was observed a few times. The rearrangement uses TRBV19 and TRBJ1-5; D is undetermined. The CDR3 is made up of 17 amino acids. Germline CDR1 LNHDA, CDR2 SQIVND (reference sequence). The germline V and J ends were trimmed by 1 base and 4 bases, with 17 bases remaining between them. As DNA, the CDR3 is TGTGCCAGTAGTATAGTTGGGCCCCCGGTCCCTAATCAGCCCCAGCATTTT. This translates into CASSIVGPPVPNQPQHF.

This chain connects TRBV21-1 to TRBJ1-3. TRBV21-1 is given as a pseudogene. This CDR3 spans 12 amino acids. The CDR3 DNA follows: TGTGCCAGCAATGGGGAGACTTACACCATATATTTT. Its protein is CASNGETYTIYF.

The gene calls are TRBV6-1 and TRBJ2-7; D possibly corresponds to TRBD1 (6 bases). The germline V gene has CDR1 MNHNS and CDR2 SASEGT. The CDR3 has 13 residues. The V end was cut by 7 bases, the J end by 1 base, with 11 bases between. The CDR3 reads CASMRRGSYEQYF. The DNA of the CDR3 is TGTGCCAGCATGAGAAGGGGGTCCTACGAGCAGTACTTC.

This clone came up once. The rearrangement joins TRBV9 to TRBJ1-2, with TRBD1 matching over 9 bases. CDR3 length equals 15 residues. The trim removed 0 bases at V and 3 bases at J, leaving 3 bases unmatched. Germline assignment: CDR1 SGDLS and CDR2 YYNGEE. DNA for the CDR3: TGTGCCAGCAGCGTAGGGGGGACAGGGTACTATGGCTACACCTTC. Amino acids: CASSVGGTGYYGYTF.